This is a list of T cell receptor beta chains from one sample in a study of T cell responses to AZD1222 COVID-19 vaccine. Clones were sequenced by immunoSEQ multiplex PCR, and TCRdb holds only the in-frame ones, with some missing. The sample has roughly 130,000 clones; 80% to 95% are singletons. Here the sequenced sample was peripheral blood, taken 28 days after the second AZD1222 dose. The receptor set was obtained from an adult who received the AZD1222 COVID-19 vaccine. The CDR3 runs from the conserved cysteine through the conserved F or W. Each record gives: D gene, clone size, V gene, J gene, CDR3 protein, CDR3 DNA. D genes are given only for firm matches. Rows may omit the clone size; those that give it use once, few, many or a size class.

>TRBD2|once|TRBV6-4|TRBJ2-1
CASSETYSAGGYNEQFF
TGTGCCAGCAGTGAAACGTATAGCGCGGGAGGGTACAATGAGCAGTTCTTC
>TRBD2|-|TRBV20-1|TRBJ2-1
CSGEGGNEQFF
TGCAGTGGGGAGGGAGGCAATGAGCAGTTCTTC
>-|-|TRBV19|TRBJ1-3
CASSQGQRTYSAGNTIYF
TGTGCCAGTAGCCAAGGGCAGCGAACGTACTCTGCGGGAAACACCATATATTTT
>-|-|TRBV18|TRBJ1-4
CASSPRGTNEKLFF
TGTGCCAGCTCACCTAGGGGGACTAATGAAAAACTGTTTTTT
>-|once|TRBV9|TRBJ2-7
CASSVAEAYEQYF
TGTGCCAGCAGCGTAGCCGAGGCCTACGAGCAGTACTTC
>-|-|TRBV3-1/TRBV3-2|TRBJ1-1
CASSRKVQGTEAFF
TGTGCCAGCAGCCGCAAGGTACAGGGCACTGAAGCTTTCTTT
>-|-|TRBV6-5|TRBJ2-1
CASSTRRWGEQFF
TGTGCCAGCAGCACGCGGCGGTGGGGCGAGCAGTTCTTC
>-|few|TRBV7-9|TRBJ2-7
CASSINLFEQYF
TGTGCCAGCAGTATAAATCTGTTCGAGCAGTACTTC
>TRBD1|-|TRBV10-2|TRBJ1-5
CASRSQGYGNQPQHF
TGCGCCAGCAGGTCACAGGGGTACGGCAATCAGCCCCAGCATTTT
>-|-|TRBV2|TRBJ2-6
CASSERGTGANVLTF
TGTGCCAGCAGTGAACGGGGGACTGGGGCCAACGTCCTGACTTTC
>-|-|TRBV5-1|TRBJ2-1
CASSEHRETGNEQFF
TGCGCCAGCAGCGAACACAGGGAAACTGGCAATGAGCAGTTCTTC
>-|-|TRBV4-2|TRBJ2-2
CASSQNVGFGTGELFF
TGTGCCAGCAGCCAAAACGTCGGCTTTGGCACCGGGGAGCTGTTTTTT
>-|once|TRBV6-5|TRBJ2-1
CASSYLLETNEQFF
TGTGCCAGCAGTTACCTCCTCGAGACCAATGAGCAGTTCTTC
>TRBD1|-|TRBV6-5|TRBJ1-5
CASSSLGTEYQPQHF
TGTGCCAGCAGTTCCCTAGGGACAGAATATCAGCCCCAGCATTTT
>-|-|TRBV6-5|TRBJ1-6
CASSWDFNSPLHF
TGTGCCAGCAGCTGGGACTTTAATTCACCCCTCCACTTT
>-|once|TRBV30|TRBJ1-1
CAWSVAEANTEAFF
TGTGCCTGGAGTGTAGCAGAAGCGAACACTGAAGCTTTCTTT
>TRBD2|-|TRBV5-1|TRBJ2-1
CASSRLAGGSVEQFF
TGCGCCAGCAGCAGACTAGCGGGAGGCTCGGTGGAGCAGTTCTTC
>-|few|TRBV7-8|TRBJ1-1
CASSLIQGNTEAFF
TGTGCCAGCAGCTTAATCCAGGGAAACACTGAAGCTTTCTTT
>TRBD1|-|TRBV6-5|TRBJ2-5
CASHQTGEIETQYF
TGTGCCAGCCACCAGACAGGGGAGATTGAGACCCAGTACTTC
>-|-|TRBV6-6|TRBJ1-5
CASSYSPPSNQPQHF
TGTGCCAGCAGTTACTCGCCCCCTAGCAATCAGCCCCAGCATTTT
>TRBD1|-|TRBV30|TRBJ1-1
CAWIGQGLSFF
TGTGCCTGGATCGGACAGGGTTTGTCTTTCTTT
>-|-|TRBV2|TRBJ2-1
CASSAGPYNEQFF
TGTGCCAGCAGTGCCGGGCCCTACAATGAGCAGTTCTTC